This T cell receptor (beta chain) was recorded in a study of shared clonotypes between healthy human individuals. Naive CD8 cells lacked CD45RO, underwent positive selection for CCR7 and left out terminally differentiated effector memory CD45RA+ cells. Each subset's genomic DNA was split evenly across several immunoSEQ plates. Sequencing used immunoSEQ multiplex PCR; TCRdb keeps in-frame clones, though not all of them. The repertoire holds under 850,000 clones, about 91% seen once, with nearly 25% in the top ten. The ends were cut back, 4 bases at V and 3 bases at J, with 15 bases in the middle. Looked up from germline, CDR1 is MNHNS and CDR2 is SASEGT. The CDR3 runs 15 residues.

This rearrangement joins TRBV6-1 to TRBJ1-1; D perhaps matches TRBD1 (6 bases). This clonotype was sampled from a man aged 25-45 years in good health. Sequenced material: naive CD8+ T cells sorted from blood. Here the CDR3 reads CASSGGRGVDTEAFF. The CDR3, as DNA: TGTGCCAGCAGTGGGGGCAGGGGCGTAGACACTGAAGCTTTCTTT.